Presented here are 22 T cell receptor beta chains from one specimen sequenced in a study of blood T cell repertoires in COVID-19. Clones were sequenced by immunoSEQ multiplex PCR, and TCRdb holds only the in-frame ones, with some missing. Of 220,000 or so clones in the sample, 92% were seen once. The material sequenced was peripheral blood. The receptor source for this set is a man in his 60s with COVID-19, enrolled during active disease.

The chain has TRBV4-1 and TRBJ2-7; 11 bases map to TRBD1. V was clipped by 1 base and J by 3 bases; unmatched bases: 2. This CDR3 is 15 amino acids long. The V gene's germline CDR1 is MGHRA and CDR2 YSYEKL. Written as DNA, the CDR3 is TGCGCCAGCAGCCAAGCCGGGACAGGGGGCTACGAGCAGTACTTC. Translated: CASSQAGTGGYEQYF.

In this sample, this clone turned up once. The chain has TRBV7-9 and TRBJ1-6, with 9 bases lining up with TRBD1. The CDR3 has 14 amino acids. The germline gives CDR1 SEHNR, CDR2 FQNEAQ (reference sequence). Unmatched junction bases numbered 4, after V lost 4 bases and J lost 9 bases. CDR3 nucleotides: TGTGCCAGCAGCTCCGGGACAGGGACTTCACCCCTCCACTTT. Its translation: CASSSGTGTSPLHF.

This chain joins TRBV6-5 and TRBJ1-2, with 7 bases lining up with TRBD1. The CDR3 contains 13 residues. Germline V gene sequence: CDR1 MNHEY, CDR2 SVGAGI. The V segment lost 6 bases and the J segment 8 bases; nucleotides outside the gene matches: 9. The CDR3 DNA reads TGTGCCAGCAGCCCGAGACAGGGTGGAGGCTACACCTTC. Protein: CASSPRQGGGYTF.

The CDR3: CASAQLGLAGGPGELFF. The DNA of the CDR3 is TGTGCCAGTGCACAACTGGGACTAGCGGGAGGGCCGGGGGAGCTGTTTTTT. The V and J genes are TRBV2 and TRBJ2-2; the match to TRBD2 covers 16 bases. The J segment lost 8 bases and the V segment lost 9 bases, leaving 12 bases of the junction unmatched. Germline V gene sequence: CDR1 SNHLY, CDR2 FYNNEI. This CDR3 is 17 amino acids long.

Of note for this clone: One end of the junction is discordant with germline, which a read error may explain. The chain carries TRBV18 and TRBJ2-7; tentatively, D is TRBD2 (5 bases). Germline V CDR1 and CDR2: KGHSH, LQKENI. The CDR3 has 16 residues. CDR3 amino acids: CASSPSKVASSHEQYF. In nucleotides, the CDR3 is TGTGCCAGCTCACCATCGAAGGTAGCGAGCTCCCACGAGCAGTACTTC.

This clone was observed a single time. The chain combines TRBV5-5 with TRBJ2-7; D might be TRBD1 (7 bases). Trimming removed 4 bases from V and 7 bases from J, with 15 bases in between. The CDR3 has 13 residues. Germline lookup yields CDR1 SGHKS and CDR2 YYEKEE (reference sequence). The CDR3 is CASSGEGAGEQYF. DNA for the CDR3: TGTGCCAGCAGCGGCGAGGGGGCGGGAGAGCAGTACTTC.

The V call is TRBV5-1, the J call TRBJ1-3; D uncertain. This CDR3 spans 16 amino acids. Germline CDR1 is SGHRS and CDR2 is YFSETQ. V lost 1 base and J lost 0, with 11 bases in between. The CDR3 loop is CASSLYETSSGNTIYF. The DNA of the CDR3 is TGCGCCAGCAGCTTGTACGAGACAAGCTCTGGAAACACCATATATTTT.

V gene TRBV27 combines with J gene TRBJ2-7, with D tentatively TRBD1 (6 bases). The CDR3 runs 14 residues. The germline V gene encodes CDR1 MNHEY and CDR2 SMNVEV (reference sequence). The ends were cut back, 3 bases at V and 3 bases at J, with 12 bases in the middle. The CDR3 sequence: CASSLQGQIYEQYF. Here the CDR3 DNA reads TGTGCCAGCAGTTTGCAGGGACAAATCTACGAGCAGTACTTC.

The chain is built from TRBV6-6 and TRBJ1-5; D is unclear. This CDR3 contains 16 residues. CDR1 is MNHNY and CDR2 is SVGAGI in the germline V gene (reference sequence). V was pared by 1 base and J by 4 bases, with 14 bases between. CDR3 bases: TGTGCCAGCAGTTACTATTCTGTGACAACTAATCAGCCCCAGCATTTT. Amino acids: CASSYYSVTTNQPQHF.

This chain connects TRBV19 to TRBJ1-6; 7 bases map to TRBD1. The germline CDR1 and CDR2 sequences are LNHDA and SQIVND (reference sequence). The trim removed 6 bases at V and 9 bases at J, leaving 11 bases unmatched. This CDR3 spans 15 amino acids. CDR3 coding DNA: TGTGCCAGTAGGACTGGTACAGGGGTTGTTTCACCCCTCCACTTT. This encodes CASRTGTGVVSPLHF.

For the CDR3, the DNA is TGTGCCAGCAGGAAAAGCAGGGACAGGGGGCTCTCCTATAATTCACCCCTCCACTTT. It codes for CASRKSRDRGLSYNSPLHF. The rearrangement uses TRBV21-1 and TRBJ1-6; the table's TRBD1 call for D was not verified on the DNA. TRBV21-1 has pseudogene status. This CDR3 comprises 19 residues.

This clone came up once. The chain carries TRBV5-5 and TRBJ1-1, with D possibly TRBD1 on 5 matching bases. This CDR3 has 17 residues. The germline V gene has CDR1 SGHKS and CDR2 YYEKEE (reference sequence). Trimming shortened V by 4 bases and J by 5 bases, and 24 bases separated the two germline ends. This CDR3 reads CASSPRSAGGGGTEAFF. The CDR3 region has the DNA TGTGCCAGCAGCCCTCGCTCCGCGGGGGGGGGTGGGACTGAAGCTTTCTTT.

The chain has TRBV5-6 and TRBJ2-2, with TRBD2 identical over 7 bases. From germline, CDR1 is SGHDT and CDR2 YYEEEE. The CDR3 has 15 residues. The V gene end was trimmed by 2 bases and the J gene end by 4 bases; junction bases not matched to a gene: 5. CDR3 in DNA: TGTGCCAGCAGCTTTGAACTAGCGCCCACCGGGGAGCTGTTTTTT. It codes for CASSFELAPTGELFF. Drawing the rest from reference TRBV5-6 and TRBJ2-2, the complete variable domain is DAGVTQSPTHLIKTRGQQVTLRCSPKSGHDTVSWYQQALGQGPQFIFQYYEEEERQRGNFPDRFSGHQFPNYSSELNVNALLLGDSALYLCASSFELAPTGELFFGEGSRLTVL.

The V call is TRBV7-9, the J call TRBJ1-1; D is possibly TRBD1 (6 bases). The V gene's germline CDR1 is SEHNR and CDR2 FQNEAQ (reference sequence). V was cut by 1 base and J by 1 base, with 7 bases left in between. The CDR3 runs to 14 residues. The CDR3 region has the DNA TGTGCCAGCAGCTTAGGGACAGCGAACACTGAAGCTTTCTTT. Protein product: CASSLGTANTEAFF.

V and J are TRBV30 and TRBJ1-2; 8 bases are a match to TRBD1. The V gene end was trimmed by 0 bases and the J gene end by 5 bases; junction bases not matched to a gene: 11. Germline V gene lookup returns CDR1 GTSNPN and CDR2 SVGIG (reference sequence). The CDR3 extends over 16 amino acids. Written as DNA, the CDR3 is TGTGCCTGGAGTGTAATCTGGCAGGGGGCTCGGTATGGCTACACCTTC. It specifies CAWSVIWQGARYGYTF.

The chain recombines TRBV4-3 with TRBJ2-3; a weak D match, TRBD2 (6 bases). Trimming shortened V by 5 bases and J by 3 bases, and 15 bases separated the two germline ends. The CDR3 contains 15 residues. Germline CDR1 and CDR2: LGHNA and YSLEER. This chain's CDR3 is CASSFNFGSTDTQYF. CDR3 in DNA: TGCGCCAGCAGCTTTAACTTCGGGAGTACAGATACGCAGTATTTT.

This rearrangement joins TRBV4-1 to TRBJ1-6, with no clear D. Germline V gene lookup returns CDR1 MGHRA and CDR2 YSYEKL. The CDR3 extends over 17 amino acids. Between the trimmed V and J ends, which lost 0 bases and 0 bases, there was a span of 9 bases. The CDR3 region is CASSQDLRSSYNSPLHF. Written as DNA, the CDR3 is TGCGCCAGCAGCCAAGATCTGAGGAGCTCCTATAATTCACCCCTCCACTTT.

The CDR3 protein is CASSLAREQFF. For the CDR3, the DNA is TGTGCCAGCAGCTTAGCGCGTGAGCAGTTCTTC. The chain has TRBV11-2 and TRBJ2-1, with D unclear. The V and J ends lost 1 base and 9 bases respectively, with 4 bases between them. The length of the CDR3 is 11 residues. Germline lookup yields CDR1 SGHAT and CDR2 FQNNGV.

This clone was found once. The chain employs TRBV9 and TRBJ2-1; 14 nucleotides align to TRBD2. Germline values: CDR1 SGDLS, CDR2 YYNGEE. Trimming at V came to 0 bases and at J to 8 bases, leaving 7 bases not matched to a gene. This CDR3 comprises 17 residues. The CDR3 sequence: CASSVGTSGGSWYEQFF. Here the CDR3 DNA reads TGTGCCAGCAGCGTAGGGACTAGCGGGGGGTCTTGGTATGAGCAGTTCTTC.

This chain uses TRBV7-2 with TRBJ2-5, with D perhaps TRBD2 (6 bases). Trimming pared 5 bases from V and 3 bases from J, leaving 13 bases between. Germline V gene sequence: CDR1 SGHTA, CDR2 FQGNSA. CDR3 length equals 14 residues. The CDR3 spells CASSLSRGKETQYF. Here the CDR3 DNA reads TGTGCCAGCAGCCTAAGCCGGGGGAAAGAGACCCAGTACTTC.

The CDR3 DNA sequence: TGTGCCACCAGCGGGAGCGGAGCCTTCTACAATGAGCAGTTCTTC. Translation: CATSGSGAFYNEQFF. The chain employs TRBV24-1 and TRBJ2-1; D perhaps matches TRBD2 (6 bases). V was trimmed by 7 bases and J by 3 bases, leaving 15 bases between them. The germline V gene encodes CDR1 KGHDR and CDR2 SFDVKD. The CDR3 runs to 15 residues.

The rearrangement uses TRBV5-1 and TRBJ1-1; 7 nucleotides match TRBD1. Germline values: CDR1 SGHRS, CDR2 YFSETQ. The CDR3 is 14 amino acids. V gave up 4 bases and J gave up 0 bases; unmatched junction bases: 3. The CDR3 spells CASSTGTVNTEAFF. DNA of the CDR3: TGCGCCAGCAGCACCGGGACAGTGAACACTGAAGCTTTCTTT.